The present T cell receptor beta chain was sequenced within a study of human T cells and chemical hapten exposure. Study summary: Weekly administration of diphenylcyclopropenone to the scalp of patients continued throughout the roughly 25-week study. Diagnoses of alopecia areata, totalis or universalis occurred in mostly female patients. Study findings and constraints: Expanded TCR sets contained significantly more large CDR3 similarity clusters than controls.

In its sample, this clonotype was seen many times. Its specificity is unknown. Documented time point: patch test 2, 6 weeks after DPC sensitization. Treatment: therapeutic diphenylcyclopropenone sensitization with weekly scalp DPC. The library gave individual cDNA molecules unique molecular identifiers. One entry per CDR3 protein, called by TCRdb with MiXCR from the RACE reads. The table shows 110,000 to 150,000 distinct CDR3 sequences, with 12% occurring only once. Germline values: CDR1 MGHDK, CDR2 SYGVNS. The V end lost 6 bases, the J end lost 2 bases, and 10 bases lay between the germline ends. The CDR3 is made up of 13 amino acids.

The sample in question was whole blood, obtained in connection with sensitization to the hapten diphenylcyclopropenone (DPC). The receptor comes from a woman aged 45-60 years with alopecia areata. Some clones in this sample may be carry-over from other donors' samples. This chain connects TRBV25-1 to TRBJ1-2; TRBD1 is a possible D gene (6 bases). Here the CDR3 DNA reads TGTGCCAGCAGCCAGGACAGAAACTATGGCTACACCTTC. It yields the protein CASSQDRNYGYTF.